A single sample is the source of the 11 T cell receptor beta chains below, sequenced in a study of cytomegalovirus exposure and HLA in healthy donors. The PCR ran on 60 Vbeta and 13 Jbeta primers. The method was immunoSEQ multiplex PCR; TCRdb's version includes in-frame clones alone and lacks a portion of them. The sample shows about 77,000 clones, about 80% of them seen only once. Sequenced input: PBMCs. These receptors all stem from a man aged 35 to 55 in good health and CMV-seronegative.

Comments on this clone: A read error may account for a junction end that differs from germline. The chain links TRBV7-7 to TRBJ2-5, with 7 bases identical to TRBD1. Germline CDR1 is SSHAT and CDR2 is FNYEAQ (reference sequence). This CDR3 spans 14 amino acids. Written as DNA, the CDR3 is TGTGCTAGCAGCTACCGACAGGGTGAAGAGACCCAGTACTTC. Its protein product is CASSYRQGEETQYF.

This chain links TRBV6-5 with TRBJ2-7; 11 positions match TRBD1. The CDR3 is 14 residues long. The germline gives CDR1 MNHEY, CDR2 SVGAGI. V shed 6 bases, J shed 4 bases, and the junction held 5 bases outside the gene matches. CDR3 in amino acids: CASRPGTGGYEQYF. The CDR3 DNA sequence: TGTGCCAGCAGACCCGGGACAGGGGGTTACGAGCAGTACTTC.

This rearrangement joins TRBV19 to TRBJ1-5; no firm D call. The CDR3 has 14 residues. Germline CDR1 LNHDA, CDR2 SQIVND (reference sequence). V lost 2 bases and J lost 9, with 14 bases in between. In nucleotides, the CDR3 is TGTGCCAGTAGTATACCTTCGGGTCCAGCGCCCCAGCATTTT. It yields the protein CASSIPSGPAPQHF.

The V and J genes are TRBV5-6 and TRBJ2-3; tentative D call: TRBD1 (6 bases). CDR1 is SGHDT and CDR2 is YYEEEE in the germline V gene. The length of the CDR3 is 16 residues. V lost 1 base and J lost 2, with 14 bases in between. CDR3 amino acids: CASSLLTGHFTDTQYF. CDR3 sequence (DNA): TGTGCCAGCAGCTTGTTGACAGGCCACTTCACAGATACGCAGTATTTT.

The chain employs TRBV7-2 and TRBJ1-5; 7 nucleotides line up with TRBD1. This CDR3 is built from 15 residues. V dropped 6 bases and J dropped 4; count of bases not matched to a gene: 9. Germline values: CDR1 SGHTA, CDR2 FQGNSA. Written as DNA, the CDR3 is TGTGCCAGCAGTTCCGGGACAGTCGTGAATCAGCCCCAGCATTTT. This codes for CASSSGTVVNQPQHF.

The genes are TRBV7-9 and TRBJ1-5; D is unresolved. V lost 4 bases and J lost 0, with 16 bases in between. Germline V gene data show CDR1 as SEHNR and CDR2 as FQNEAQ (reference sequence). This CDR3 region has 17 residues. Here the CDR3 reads CASSYPPVGSSNQPQHF. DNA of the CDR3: TGTGCCAGCAGCTACCCTCCGGTCGGGTCTAGCAATCAGCCCCAGCATTTT.

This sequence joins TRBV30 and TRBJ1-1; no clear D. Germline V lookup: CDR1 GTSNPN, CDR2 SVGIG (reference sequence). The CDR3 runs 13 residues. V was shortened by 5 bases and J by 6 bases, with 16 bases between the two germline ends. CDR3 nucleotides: TGTGCCTGGGAGGGAGGTGGTGGCGCTGAAGCTTTCTTT. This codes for CAWEGGGGAEAFF.

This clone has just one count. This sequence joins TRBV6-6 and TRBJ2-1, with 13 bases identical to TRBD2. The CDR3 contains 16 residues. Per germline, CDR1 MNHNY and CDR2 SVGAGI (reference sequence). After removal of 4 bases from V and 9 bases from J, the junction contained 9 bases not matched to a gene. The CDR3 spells CASSSTSGGAYAEQFF. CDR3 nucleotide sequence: TGTGCCAGCAGTTCCACTAGCGGGGGGGCATACGCTGAGCAGTTCTTC.

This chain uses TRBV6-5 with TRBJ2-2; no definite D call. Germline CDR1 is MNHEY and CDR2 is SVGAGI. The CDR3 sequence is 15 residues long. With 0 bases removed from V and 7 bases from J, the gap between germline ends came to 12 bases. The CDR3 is CASSYSGGVSGELFF. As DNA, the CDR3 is TGTGCCAGCAGTTACTCAGGCGGAGTTAGCGGGGAGCTGTTTTTT.

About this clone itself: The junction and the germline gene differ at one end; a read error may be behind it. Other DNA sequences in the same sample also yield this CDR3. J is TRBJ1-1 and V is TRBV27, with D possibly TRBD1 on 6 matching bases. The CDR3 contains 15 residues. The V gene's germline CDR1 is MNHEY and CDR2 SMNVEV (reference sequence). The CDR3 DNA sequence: TGTGCCAGCAGTTTATGGCAGGGGCTGAACACCGAAGCTTTCTTT. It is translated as CASSLWQGLNTEAFF.

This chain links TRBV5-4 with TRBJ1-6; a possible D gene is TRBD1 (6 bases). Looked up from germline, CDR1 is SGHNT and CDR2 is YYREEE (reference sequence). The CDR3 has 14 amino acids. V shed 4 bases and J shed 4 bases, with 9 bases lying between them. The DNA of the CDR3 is TGTGCCAGCAGCGCTGGACAGTATAATTCACCCCTCCACTTT. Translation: CASSAGQYNSPLHF.